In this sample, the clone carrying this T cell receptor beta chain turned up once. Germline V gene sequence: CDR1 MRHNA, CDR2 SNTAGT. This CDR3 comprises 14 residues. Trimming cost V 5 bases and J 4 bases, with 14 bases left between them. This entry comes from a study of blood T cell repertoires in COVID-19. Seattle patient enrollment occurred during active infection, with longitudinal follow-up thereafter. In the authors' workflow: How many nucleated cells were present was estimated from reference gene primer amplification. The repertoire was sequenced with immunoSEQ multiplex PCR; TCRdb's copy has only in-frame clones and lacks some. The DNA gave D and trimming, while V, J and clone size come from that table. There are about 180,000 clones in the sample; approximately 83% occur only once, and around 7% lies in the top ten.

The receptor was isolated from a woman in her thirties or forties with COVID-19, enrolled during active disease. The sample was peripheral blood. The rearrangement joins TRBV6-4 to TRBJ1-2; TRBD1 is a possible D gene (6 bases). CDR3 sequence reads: CASSRSGDGYGYTF. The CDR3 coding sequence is TGTGCCAGCAGTCGATCAGGGGATGGCTATGGCTACACCTTC.